Below, 3 T cell receptor beta chains from the same sample are listed, as sequenced in a study of blood T cell repertoires in COVID-19. This table comes from immunoSEQ multiplex PCR, and its TCRdb copy is limited to in-frame clones, with some not included. The sample holds around 100,000 clones; 90% are singletons and the top ten take 5% to 6%. The specimen was peripheral blood. All receptors derive from a man between 45 and 60 years old with acute or convalescent COVID-19.

The chain carries TRBV27 and TRBJ2-6, with 7 nucleotides matching TRBD1. The CDR3 is 19 residues long. V gave up 1 base and J gave up 0 bases; unmatched junction bases: 9. Germline CDR1 MNHEY, CDR2 SMNVEV (reference sequence). The CDR3 spells CASSLLVRDSTSGANVLTF. CDR3 DNA sequence: TGTGCCAGCAGTTTATTGGTCCGGGACAGCACCTCTGGGGCCAACGTCCTGACTTTC. The entire variable domain, with the rest obtained from reference TRBV27 and TRBJ2-6, is as follows: EAQVTQNPRYLITVTGKKLTVTCSQNMNHEYMSWYRQDPGLGLRQIYYSMNVEVTDKGDVPEGYKVSRKEKRNFPLILESPSPNQTSLYFCASSLLVRDSTSGANVLTFGAGSRLTVL.

This clone was recorded only once. The genes are TRBV5-5 and TRBJ2-1; TRBD2 aligns across 8 bases. V trimming: 0 bases; J trimming: 6 bases; junction bases outside the gene matches: 17. The germline gives CDR1 SGHKS, CDR2 YYEKEE (reference sequence). This CDR3 spans 19 amino acids. CDR3 DNA sequence: TGTGCCAGCAGCTTGGATCCCCCGGGACTAGGGGGTGGGAGCAATGAGCAGTTCTTC. Amino acid sequence: CASSLDPPGLGGGSNEQFF.

This clone was found once. The chain uses TRBV13 and TRBJ2-1; TRBD2 aligns across 15 bases. Germline V CDR1 and CDR2: PRHDT, FYEKMQ (reference sequence). Unmatched junction bases numbered 11, after V lost 4 bases and J lost 7 bases. The CDR3 is 18 residues long. The CDR3 region is CASSSRTSGRAVGNEQFF. CDR3 in DNA: TGTGCCAGCAGCTCCAGGACTAGCGGGAGGGCGGTCGGGAATGAGCAGTTCTTC.